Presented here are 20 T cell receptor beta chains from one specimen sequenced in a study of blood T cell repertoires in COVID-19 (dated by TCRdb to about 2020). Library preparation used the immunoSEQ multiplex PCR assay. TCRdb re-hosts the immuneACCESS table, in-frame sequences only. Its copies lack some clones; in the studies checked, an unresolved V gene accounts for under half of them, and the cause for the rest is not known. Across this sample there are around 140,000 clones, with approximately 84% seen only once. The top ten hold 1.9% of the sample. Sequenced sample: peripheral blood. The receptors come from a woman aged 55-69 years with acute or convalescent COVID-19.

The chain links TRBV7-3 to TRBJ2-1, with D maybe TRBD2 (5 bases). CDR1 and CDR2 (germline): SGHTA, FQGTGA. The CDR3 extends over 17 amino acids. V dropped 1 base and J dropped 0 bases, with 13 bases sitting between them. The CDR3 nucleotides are TGTGCCAGCAGCTTAAATTTGGGTACTAGCTCCTACAATGAGCAGTTCTTC. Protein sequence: CASSLNLGTSSYNEQFF.

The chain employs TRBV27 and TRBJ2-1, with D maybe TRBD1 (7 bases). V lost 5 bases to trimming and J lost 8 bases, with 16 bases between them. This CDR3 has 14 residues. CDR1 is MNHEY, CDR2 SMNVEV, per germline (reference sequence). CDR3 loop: CASSLQGGGYEQFF. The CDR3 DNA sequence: TGTGCCAGCAGTCTTCAAGGAGGGGGCTATGAGCAGTTCTTC.

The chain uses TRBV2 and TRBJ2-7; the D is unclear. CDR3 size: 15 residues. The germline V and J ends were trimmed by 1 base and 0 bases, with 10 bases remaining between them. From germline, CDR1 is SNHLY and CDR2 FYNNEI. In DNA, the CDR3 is TGTGCCAGCAGTGAAGGACTCCTGAGCTCCTACGAGCAGTACTTC. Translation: CASSEGLLSSYEQYF.

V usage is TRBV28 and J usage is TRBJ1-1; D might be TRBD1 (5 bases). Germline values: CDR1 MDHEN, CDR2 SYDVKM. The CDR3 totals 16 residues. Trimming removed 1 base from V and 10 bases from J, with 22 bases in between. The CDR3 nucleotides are TGTGCCAGCAGTTTATATGGGGGGGGGACTTACATTGGAGCTTTCTTT. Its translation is CASSLYGGGTYIGAFF.

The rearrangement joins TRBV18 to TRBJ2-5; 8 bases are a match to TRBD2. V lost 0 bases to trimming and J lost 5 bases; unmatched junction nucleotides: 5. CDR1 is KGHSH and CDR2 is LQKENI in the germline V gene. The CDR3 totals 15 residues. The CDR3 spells CASSPPAGGVETQYF. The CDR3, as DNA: TGTGCCAGCTCACCACCGGCCGGGGGGGTGGAGACCCAGTACTTC. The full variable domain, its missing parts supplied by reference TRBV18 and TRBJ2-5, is NAGVMQNPRHLVRRRGQEARLRCSPMKGHSHVYWYRQLPEEGLKFMVYLQKENIIDESGMPKERFSAEFPKEGPSILRIQQVVRGDSAAYFCASSPPAGGVETQYFGPGTRLLVL.

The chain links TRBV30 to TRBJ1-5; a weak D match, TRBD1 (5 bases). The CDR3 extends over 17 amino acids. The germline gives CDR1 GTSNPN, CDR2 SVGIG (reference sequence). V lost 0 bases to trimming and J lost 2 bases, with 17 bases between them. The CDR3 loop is CAWSVPGGREGNQPQHF. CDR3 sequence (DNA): TGTGCCTGGAGTGTACCGGGGGGAAGAGAAGGCAATCAGCCCCAGCATTTT.

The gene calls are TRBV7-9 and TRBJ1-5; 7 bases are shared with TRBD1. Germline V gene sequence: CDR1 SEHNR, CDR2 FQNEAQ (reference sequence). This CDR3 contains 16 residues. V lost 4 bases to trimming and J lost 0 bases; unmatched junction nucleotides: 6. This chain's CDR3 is CASSSTGDHSNQPQHF. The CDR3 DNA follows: TGTGCCAGCAGCTCTACAGGGGACCATAGCAATCAGCCCCAGCATTTT.

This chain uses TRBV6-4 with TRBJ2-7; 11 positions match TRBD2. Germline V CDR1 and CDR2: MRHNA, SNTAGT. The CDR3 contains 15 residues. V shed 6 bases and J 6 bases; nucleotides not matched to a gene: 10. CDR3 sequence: CASSPIAGGPSEQYF. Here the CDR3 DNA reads TGTGCCAGCAGCCCTATAGCGGGAGGGCCGAGCGAGCAGTACTTC.

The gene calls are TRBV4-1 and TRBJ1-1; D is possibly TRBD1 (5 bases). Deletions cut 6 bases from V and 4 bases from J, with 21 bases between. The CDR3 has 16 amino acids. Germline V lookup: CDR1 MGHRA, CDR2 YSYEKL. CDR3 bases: TGCGCCAGCAGTCTGGCCGGTGGCAGGGTTGGCACTGAAGCTTTCTTT. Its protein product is CASSLAGGRVGTEAFF.

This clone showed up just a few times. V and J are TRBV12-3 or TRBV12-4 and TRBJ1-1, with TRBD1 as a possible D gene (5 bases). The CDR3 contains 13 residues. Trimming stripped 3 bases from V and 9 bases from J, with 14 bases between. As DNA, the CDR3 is TGTGCCAGCAGTTTTAATCGGGGACTGAAAGCTTTCTTT. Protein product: CASSFNRGLKAFF.

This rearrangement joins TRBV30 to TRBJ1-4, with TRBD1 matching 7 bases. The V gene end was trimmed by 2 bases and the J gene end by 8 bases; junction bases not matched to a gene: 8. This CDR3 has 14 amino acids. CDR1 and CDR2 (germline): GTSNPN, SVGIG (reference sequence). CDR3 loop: CAWSTRQGREKLFF. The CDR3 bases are TGTGCCTGGAGTACCCGACAGGGACGAGAAAAACTGTTTTTT.

The CDR3, as DNA: TGCGCCAGCAGCTTCTTAGCGGGAGCGGGTGAGCAGTTCTTC. This sequence encodes CASSFLAGAGEQFF. V usage is TRBV5-1 and J usage is TRBJ2-1; 9 nucleotides align to TRBD2. Losses at the gene ends were 2 bases for V and 9 bases for J; bases not matched to a gene: 6. This CDR3 has 14 residues. Germline V gene data show CDR1 as SGHRS and CDR2 as YFSETQ.

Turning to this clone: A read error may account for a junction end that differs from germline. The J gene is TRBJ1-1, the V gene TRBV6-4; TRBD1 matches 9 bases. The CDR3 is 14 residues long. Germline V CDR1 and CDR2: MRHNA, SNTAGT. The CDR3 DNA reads TGTGCCGGCAGGAAGGACAGGGGGAACACTGAAGCTTTCTTT. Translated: CAGRKDRGNTEAFF.

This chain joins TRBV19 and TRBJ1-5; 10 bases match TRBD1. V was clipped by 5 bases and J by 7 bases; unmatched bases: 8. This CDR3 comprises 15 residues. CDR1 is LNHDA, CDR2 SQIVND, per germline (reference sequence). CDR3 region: CASSLQGQGGQPQHF. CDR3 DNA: TGTGCCAGTAGTCTCCAAGGACAGGGGGGCCAGCCCCAGCATTTT.

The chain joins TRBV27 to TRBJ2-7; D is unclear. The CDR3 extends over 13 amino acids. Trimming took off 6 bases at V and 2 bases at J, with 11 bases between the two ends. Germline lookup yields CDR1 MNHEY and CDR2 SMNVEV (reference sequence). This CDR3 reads CASRRGNAYEQYF. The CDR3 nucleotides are TGTGCCAGCAGAAGAGGAAACGCCTACGAGCAGTACTTC.

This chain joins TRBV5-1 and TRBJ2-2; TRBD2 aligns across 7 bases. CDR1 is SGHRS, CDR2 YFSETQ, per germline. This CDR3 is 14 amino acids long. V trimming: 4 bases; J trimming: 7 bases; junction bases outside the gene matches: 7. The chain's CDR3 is CASSPLGGDGELFF. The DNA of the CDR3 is TGCGCCAGCAGCCCTCTTGGGGGGGACGGGGAGCTGTTTTTT.

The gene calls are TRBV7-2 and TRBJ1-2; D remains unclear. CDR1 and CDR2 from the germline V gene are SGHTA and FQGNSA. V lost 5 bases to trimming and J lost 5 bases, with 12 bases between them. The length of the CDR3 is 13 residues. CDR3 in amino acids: CASSPPGGYGYTF. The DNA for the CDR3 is TGTGCCAGCAGCCCGCCGGGAGGATATGGCTACACCTTC.

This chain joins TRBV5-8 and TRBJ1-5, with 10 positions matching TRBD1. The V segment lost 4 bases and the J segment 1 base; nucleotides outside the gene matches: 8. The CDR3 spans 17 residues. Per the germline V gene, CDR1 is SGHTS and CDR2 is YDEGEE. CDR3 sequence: CASSRNRQGASNQPQHF. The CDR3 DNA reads TGTGCCAGCAGCCGAAACCGACAGGGGGCAAGCAATCAGCCCCAGCATTTT.

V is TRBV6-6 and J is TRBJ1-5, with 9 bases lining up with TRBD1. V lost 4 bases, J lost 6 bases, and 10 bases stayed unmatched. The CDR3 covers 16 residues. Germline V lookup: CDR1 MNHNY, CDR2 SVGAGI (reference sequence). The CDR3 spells CASSSSGTGSFQPQHF. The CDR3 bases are TGTGCCAGCAGTTCTTCCGGGACAGGGTCTTTTCAGCCCCAGCATTTT.

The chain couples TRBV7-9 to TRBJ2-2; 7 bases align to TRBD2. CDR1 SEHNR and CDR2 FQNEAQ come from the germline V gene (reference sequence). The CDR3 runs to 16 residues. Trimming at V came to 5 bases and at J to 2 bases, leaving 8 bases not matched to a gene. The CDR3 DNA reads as TGTGCCAGCAGCGAGTCTAGACTAGCTAACACCGGGGAGCTGTTTTTT. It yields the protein CASSESRLANTGELFF.